The 19 T cell receptor beta chains below come from one sample, sequenced in a study of blood T cells in healthy people across ages. Using a J-beta primer mix together with a sample-barcoded 5' primer, a second PCR was run for about 6 to 11 cycles. In TCRdb, the 5' RACE reads were re-called with MiXCR into one record per CDR3 protein. The sample includes around 1,600,000 distinct CDR3 sequences, around 40% of them seen just once. Sequencing input: blood. These receptors were collected from a woman aged 18-29 years in good health.

This clonotype has only a few counts. This chain joins TRBV7-9 and TRBJ2-3; D may be TRBD2 (6 bases). V was shortened by 1 base and J by 4 bases, with 15 bases between the two germline ends. Germline lookup yields CDR1 SEHNR and CDR2 FQNEAQ (reference sequence). This CDR3 is 16 amino acids long. The CDR3 loop is CASSLGLGGAPDTQYF. CDR3 nucleotide sequence: TGTGCCAGCAGCTTAGGTCTTGGAGGGGCCCCAGATACGCAGTATTTT.

V and J are TRBV7-2 and TRBJ2-3; D ambiguous. Looked up from germline, CDR1 is SGHTA and CDR2 is FQGNSA. The germline V and J ends were trimmed by 0 bases and 2 bases, with 6 bases remaining between them. The CDR3 runs to 14 residues. The CDR3 nucleotides read TGTGCCAGCAGCTTAGCGGGGTACACAGATACGCAGTATTTT. Amino acids: CASSLAGYTDTQYF.

The chain is built from TRBV5-6 and TRBJ2-3, with 9 bases aligning to TRBD1. Germline CDR1 and CDR2: SGHDT and YYEEEE. The V gene end was trimmed by 2 bases and the J gene end by 5 bases; junction bases not matched to a gene: 15. This CDR3 is 18 amino acids long. The CDR3 reads CASSFDVGTGFFRDTQYF. The CDR3 nucleotides read TGTGCCAGCAGCTTTGATGTCGGGACAGGGTTTTTCAGAGATACGCAGTATTTT.

The chain employs TRBV28 and TRBJ1-5; TRBD1 agrees at 9 bases. The CDR3 consists of 17 residues. The V gene's germline CDR1 is MDHEN and CDR2 SYDVKM. The ends lost 5 bases at V and 0 bases at J; junction bases unmatched: 8. CDR3 sequence reads: CASSPGTGPYSNQPQHF. DNA of the CDR3: TGTGCCAGCAGTCCCGGGACAGGGCCTTATAGCAATCAGCCCCAGCATTTT.

The chain couples TRBV3-1 to TRBJ2-2, with 7 bases that match TRBD2. The ends lost 5 bases at V and 4 bases at J; junction bases unmatched: 4. The CDR3 runs 14 residues. The germline V gene has CDR1 LGHDT and CDR2 YNNKEL (reference sequence). Here the CDR3 reads CASSGGRATGELFF. DNA of the CDR3: TGTGCCAGCAGCGGGGGGAGGGCCACCGGGGAGCTGTTTTTT.

The chain uses TRBV4-3 and TRBJ2-5; D not certain. Germline lookup yields CDR1 LGHNA and CDR2 YSLEER. The CDR3 runs 14 residues. The V and J ends lost 0 bases and 6 bases respectively, with 11 bases between them. The CDR3 nucleotides read TGCGCCAGCAGCCAAGAGGGCTCCAGCCAGACCCAGTACTTC. Encoded protein: CASSQEGSSQTQYF.

This clonotype was seen a few times. The chain links TRBV3-1 to TRBJ1-2, with D uncertain. The V and J ends lost 1 base and 5 bases respectively, with 8 bases between them. The CDR3 covers 13 residues. The germline CDR1 and CDR2 sequences are LGHDT and YNNKEL (reference sequence). In DNA, the CDR3 is TGTGCCAGCAGCCAAGTAATCAGTTATGGCTACACCTTC. Its translation is CASSQVISYGYTF.

The chain joins TRBV2 to TRBJ2-2; 9 bases fit TRBD1. Unmatched junction bases numbered 4, after V lost 5 bases and J lost 3 bases. This CDR3 contains 15 residues. The germline gives CDR1 SNHLY, CDR2 FYNNEI. The CDR3 region is CASSYRGLDTGELFF. The DNA of the CDR3 is TGTGCCAGCAGTTACAGGGGGCTGGACACCGGGGAGCTGTTTTTT.

The chain uses TRBV20-1 and TRBJ2-7; a weak D match, TRBD1 (6 bases). The CDR3 runs to 17 residues. V lost 0 bases to trimming and J lost 5 bases, with 23 bases between them. Germline V gene sequence: CDR1 DFQATT, CDR2 SNEGSKA (reference sequence). This CDR3 is CSARDPLKAGDYDEQYF. DNA of the CDR3: TGCAGTGCTAGAGATCCATTAAAGGCAGGGGATTACGACGAGCAGTACTTC.

This clonotype has a handful of counts. V is TRBV5-6 and J is TRBJ2-6; D unclear. Trimming pared 5 bases from V and 4 bases from J, leaving 10 bases between. The germline V gene encodes CDR1 SGHDT and CDR2 YYEEEE. The CDR3 loop spans 14 amino acids. CDR3 amino acids: CASSYTTGANVLTF. The CDR3 region has the DNA TGTGCCAGCAGTTACACCACAGGGGCCAACGTCCTGACTTTC.

This clonotype was counted between two and nine times. The chain links TRBV27 to TRBJ1-2; tentative D call: TRBD1 (6 bases). Germline assignment: CDR1 MNHEY and CDR2 SMNVEV (reference sequence). V lost 3 bases to trimming and J lost 4 bases, with 12 bases between them. The length of the CDR3 is 14 residues. CDR3 coding DNA: TGTGCCAGCAGTTTGGCAGGGGTTAGCTATGGCTACACCTTC. Protein product: CASSLAGVSYGYTF.

The rearrangement uses TRBV10-3 and TRBJ1-5; D remains ambiguous. The CDR3 loop spans 14 amino acids. Germline assignment: CDR1 ENHRY and CDR2 SYGVKD. Trimming pared 2 bases from V and 3 bases from J, leaving 8 bases between. The CDR3: CAISERAPNQPQHF. For the CDR3, the DNA is TGTGCCATCAGTGAGCGGGCTCCCAATCAGCCCCAGCATTTT.

This clonotype was counted a few times. J is TRBJ1-1 and V is TRBV10-3, with D maybe TRBD1 (5 bases). V dropped 4 bases and J dropped 5 bases, with 14 bases sitting between them. The germline CDR1 and CDR2 sequences are ENHRY and SYGVKD. The CDR3 length is 14 residues. The CDR3 is CAISGGALGTEAFF. The DNA for the CDR3 is TGTGCCATCAGTGGCGGGGCCTTAGGGACTGAAGCTTTCTTT.

CDR3: CASSVLQETRGYTF. CDR3 sequence (DNA): TGTGCCAGCAGTGTCCTCCAGGAGACTAGGGGCTACACCTTC. This chain links TRBV2 with TRBJ1-2; D uncertain. V was clipped by 4 bases and J by 8 bases, with 17 bases between them. Germline-derived CDR1 and CDR2 are SNHLY and FYNNEI. CDR3 size: 14 residues.

The sample holds many counts of this clonotype. The rearrangement uses TRBV4-1 and TRBJ2-7; 9 bases map to TRBD2. The CDR3 spans 15 residues. The junction had 6 bases not matched to a gene; V was cut back by 2 bases and J by 4 bases. CDR1 is MGHRA, CDR2 YSYEKL, per germline. This CDR3 reads CASSQKGLAEYEQYF. The CDR3 DNA sequence: TGCGCCAGCAGCCAAAAGGGACTAGCAGAATACGAGCAGTACTTC.

The chain uses TRBV27 and TRBJ2-7, with TRBD1 as a possible D gene (6 bases). This CDR3 spans 15 amino acids. Looked up from germline, CDR1 is MNHEY and CDR2 is SMNVEV (reference sequence). V shed 3 bases and J shed 7 bases, with 19 bases lying between them. The CDR3 sequence is CASSFDRLIGGEQYF. As DNA, the CDR3 is TGTGCCAGCAGTTTTGACAGGTTGATTGGTGGTGAGCAGTACTTC.

This rearrangement joins TRBV7-2 to TRBJ1-1; tentatively, D is TRBD1 (5 bases). CDR3 length: 14 amino acids. Germline-derived CDR1 and CDR2 are SGHTA and FQGNSA. V shed 4 bases and J shed 5 bases, with 14 bases lying between them. The CDR3 DNA sequence: TGTGCCAGCAGCTCCGAAGGTTGGGGGACTGAAGCTTTCTTT. Translated: CASSSEGWGTEAFF.

The J gene is TRBJ2-6, the V gene TRBV4-1; D not resolved. The germline gives CDR1 MGHRA, CDR2 YSYEKL. CDR3 length: 15 amino acids. The V end lost 1 base, the J end lost 0 bases, and 4 bases lay between the germline ends. CDR3 region: CASSQVYSGANVLTF. The DNA of the CDR3 is TGCGCCAGCAGCCAAGTTTACTCTGGGGCCAACGTCCTGACTTTC.

The sample holds many counts of this clonotype. V gene TRBV29-1 combines with J gene TRBJ1-5; TRBD1 matches 12 bases. The CDR3 loop spans 12 amino acids. After removal of 6 bases from V and 6 bases from J, the junction contained 0 bases not matched to a gene. Germline values: CDR1 SQVTM, CDR2 ANQGSEA. The CDR3 DNA reads as TGCAGCGTGGGACAGGGGGCTCAGCCCCAGCATTTT. It translates to CSVGQGAQPQHF.